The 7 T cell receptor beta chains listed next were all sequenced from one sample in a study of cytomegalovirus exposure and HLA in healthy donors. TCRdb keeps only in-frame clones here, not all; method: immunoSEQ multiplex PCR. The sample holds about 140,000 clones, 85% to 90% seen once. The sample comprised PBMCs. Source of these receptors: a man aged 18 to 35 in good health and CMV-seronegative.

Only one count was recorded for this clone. CDR3 residues: CASSQGLAGPSQYF. For the CDR3, the DNA is TGCGCCAGCAGCCAAGGCCTAGCGGGCCCCTCGCAGTACTTC. The chain uses TRBV4-1 and TRBJ2-7; TRBD2 matches at 8 bases. Trimming removed 1 base from V and 9 bases from J; junction bases left unmatched: 8. In germline, CDR1 is MGHRA, CDR2 YSYEKL. The CDR3 has 14 residues.

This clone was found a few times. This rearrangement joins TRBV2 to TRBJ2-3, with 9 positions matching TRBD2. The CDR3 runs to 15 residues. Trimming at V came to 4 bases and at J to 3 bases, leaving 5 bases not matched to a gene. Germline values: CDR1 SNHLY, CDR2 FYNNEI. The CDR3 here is CASSGPLAGTDTQYF. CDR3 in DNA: TGTGCCAGCAGTGGGCCACTAGCGGGTACAGATACGCAGTATTTT.

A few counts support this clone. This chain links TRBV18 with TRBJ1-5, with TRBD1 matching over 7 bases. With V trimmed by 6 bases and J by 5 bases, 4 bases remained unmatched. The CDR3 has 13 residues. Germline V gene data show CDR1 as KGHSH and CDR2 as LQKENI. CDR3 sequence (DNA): TGTGCCAGCTCCGTGCAGGGGGATCAGCCCCAGCATTTT. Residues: CASSVQGDQPQHF.

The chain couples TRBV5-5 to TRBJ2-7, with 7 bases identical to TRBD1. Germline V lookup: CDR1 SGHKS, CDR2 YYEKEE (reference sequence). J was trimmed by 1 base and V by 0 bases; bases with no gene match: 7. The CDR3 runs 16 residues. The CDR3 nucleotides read TGTGCCAGCAGCTTGGGGCTACAGGGGTATTCCTACGAGCAGTACTTC. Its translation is CASSLGLQGYSYEQYF. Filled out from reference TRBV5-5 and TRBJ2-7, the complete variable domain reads DAGVTQSPTHLIKTRGQQVTLRCSPISGHKSVSWYQQVLGQGPQFIFQYYEKEERGRGNFPDRFSARQFPNYSSELNVNALLLGDSALYLCASSLGLQGYSYEQYFGPGTRLTVT.

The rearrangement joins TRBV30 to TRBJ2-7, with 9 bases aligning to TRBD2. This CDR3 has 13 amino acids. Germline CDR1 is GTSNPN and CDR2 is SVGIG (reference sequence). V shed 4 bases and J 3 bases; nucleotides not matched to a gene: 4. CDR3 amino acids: CAWTRAGGYEQYF. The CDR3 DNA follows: TGTGCCTGGACCCGAGCGGGAGGCTACGAGCAGTACTTC. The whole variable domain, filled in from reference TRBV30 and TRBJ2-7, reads SQTIHQWPATLVQPVGSPLSLECTVEGTSNPNLYWYRQAAGRGLQLLFYSVGIGQISSEVPQNLSASRPQDRQFILSSKKLLLSDSGFYLCAWTRAGGYEQYFGPGTRLTVT.

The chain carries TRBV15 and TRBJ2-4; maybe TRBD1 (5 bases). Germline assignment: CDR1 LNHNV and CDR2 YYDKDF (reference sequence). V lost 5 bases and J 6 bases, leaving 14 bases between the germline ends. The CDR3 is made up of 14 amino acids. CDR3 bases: TGTGCCACCAGCGGGCCCGAAAGGGGAAACATTCAGTACTTC. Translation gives CATSGPERGNIQYF.

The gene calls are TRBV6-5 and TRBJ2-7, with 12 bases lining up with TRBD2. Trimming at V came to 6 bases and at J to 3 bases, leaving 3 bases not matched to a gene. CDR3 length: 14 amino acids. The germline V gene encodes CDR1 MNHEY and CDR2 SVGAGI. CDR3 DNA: TGTGCCAGCAGCCCGGGACTAGCGGGCTACGAGCAGTACTTC. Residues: CASSPGLAGYEQYF.